This T cell receptor (beta chain) emerged from a study of early T cells in non-severe SARS-CoV-2 infection. Study at large: Sequencing input comprised bulk RNA from unsorted whole blood; chain pairing was not available.

Researchers tagged individual cDNA molecules with unique molecular identifiers. TCRdb re-called the 5' RACE reads with MiXCR, one entry per CDR3 protein. The sample contains 80,000 or so distinct CDR3 sequences, 11% to 15% of which appear only once. CDR3 size: 16 residues. J was trimmed by 4 bases and V by 2 bases; bases with no gene match: 7. Germline CDR1 reads SGHNT; CDR2 reads YENEEA. What was sequenced was whole blood. This rearrangement joins TRBV11-3 to TRBJ2-2; 7 bases are a match to TRBD1. The TCR sequence derives from an adult who was a healthcare worker with PCR-confirmed SARS-CoV-2 infection or an uninfected control (not recorded which). The CDR3 nucleotides are TGTGCCAGCAGCTTATGGGACAGCTTGGGCACCGGGGAGCTGTTTTTT. Translating it yields CASSLWDSLGTGELFF.